The subject of this entry is one T cell receptor (beta chain). The CDR3 regions of TCR beta were amplified from RNA transcripts. The HTBI set primed first-round TCR CDR3 RT-PCR. MiXCR, applied by TCRdb to the multiplex PCR reads, yields one record per CDR3 protein. The table has 270,000 or so distinct CDR3 sequences, under 30% seen once. These data belong to a study of T cells in Graves' hyperthyroidism and ophthalmopathy. V was cut by 6 bases and J by 6 bases, with 24 bases left in between. The germline V gene has CDR1 DFQATT and CDR2 SNEGSKA (reference sequence). The CDR3 contains 15 residues. The clonotype comes from a man aged 40-49 years with Graves' hyperthyroidism that later progressed to Graves' ophthalmopathy. The rearrangement joins TRBV20-1 to TRBJ2-7; D is unclear. The sample consisted of blood. CDR3 sequence: CSANIEAGLFVEQYF. DNA for the CDR3: TGCAGTGCAAATATAGAGGCAGGTCTATTCGTCGAGCAGTACTTC.